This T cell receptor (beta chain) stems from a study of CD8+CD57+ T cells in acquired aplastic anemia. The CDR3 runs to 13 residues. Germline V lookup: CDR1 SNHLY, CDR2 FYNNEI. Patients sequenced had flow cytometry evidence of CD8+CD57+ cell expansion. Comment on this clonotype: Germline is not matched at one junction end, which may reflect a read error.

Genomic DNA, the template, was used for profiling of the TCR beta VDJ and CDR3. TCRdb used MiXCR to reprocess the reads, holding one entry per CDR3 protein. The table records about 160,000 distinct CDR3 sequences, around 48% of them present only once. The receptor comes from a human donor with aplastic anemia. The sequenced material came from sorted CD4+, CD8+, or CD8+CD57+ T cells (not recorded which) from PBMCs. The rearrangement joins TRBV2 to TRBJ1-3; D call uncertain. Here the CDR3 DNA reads TGTACCAGCAGTGAGGTCAGAGATAACACCATATATTTT. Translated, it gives CTSSEVRDNTIYF.